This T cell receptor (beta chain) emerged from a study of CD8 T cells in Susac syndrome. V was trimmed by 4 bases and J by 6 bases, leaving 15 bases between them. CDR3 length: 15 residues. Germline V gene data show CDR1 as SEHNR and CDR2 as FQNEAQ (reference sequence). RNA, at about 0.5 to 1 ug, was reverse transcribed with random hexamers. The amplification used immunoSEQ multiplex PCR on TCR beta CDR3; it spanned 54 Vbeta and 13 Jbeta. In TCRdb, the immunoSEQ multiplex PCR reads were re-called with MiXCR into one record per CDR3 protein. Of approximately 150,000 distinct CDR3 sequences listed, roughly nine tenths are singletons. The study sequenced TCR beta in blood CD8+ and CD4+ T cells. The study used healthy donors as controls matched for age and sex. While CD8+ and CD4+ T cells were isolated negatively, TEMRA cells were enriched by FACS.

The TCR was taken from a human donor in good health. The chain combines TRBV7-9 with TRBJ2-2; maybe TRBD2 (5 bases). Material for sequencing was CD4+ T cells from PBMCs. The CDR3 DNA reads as TGTGCCAGCAGCTCCAGGAGGAATATTCCCGGGGAGCTGTTTTTT. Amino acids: CASSSRRNIPGELFF.